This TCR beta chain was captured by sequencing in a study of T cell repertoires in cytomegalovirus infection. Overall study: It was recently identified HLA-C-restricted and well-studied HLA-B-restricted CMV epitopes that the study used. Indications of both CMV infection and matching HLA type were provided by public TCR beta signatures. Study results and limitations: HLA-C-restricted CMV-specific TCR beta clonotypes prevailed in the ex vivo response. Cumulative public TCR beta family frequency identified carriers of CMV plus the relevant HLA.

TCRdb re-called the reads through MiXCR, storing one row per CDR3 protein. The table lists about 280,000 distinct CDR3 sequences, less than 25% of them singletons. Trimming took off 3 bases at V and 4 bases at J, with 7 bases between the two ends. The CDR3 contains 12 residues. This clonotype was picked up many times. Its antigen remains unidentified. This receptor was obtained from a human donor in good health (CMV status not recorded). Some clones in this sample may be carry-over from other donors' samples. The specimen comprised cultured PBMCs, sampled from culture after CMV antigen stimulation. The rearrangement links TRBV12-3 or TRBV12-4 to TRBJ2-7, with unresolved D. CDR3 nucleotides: TGTGCCAGCAGTTTTGGCCGGTACGAGCAGTACGTC. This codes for CASSFGRYEQYV.